This T cell receptor beta chain was captured in a study of T cells in Graves' hyperthyroidism and ophthalmopathy. With regard to this clonotype: Its antigen is not identified.

Researchers amplified the TCR beta CDR3 regions from RNA transcripts. HTBI primers were the set used in a first-round RT-PCR of the TCR CDR3. Each CDR3 protein is one row after TCRdb ran MiXCR on the multiplex PCR reads. The table has 240,000 or so distinct CDR3 sequences, about a sixth seen once; the top ten hold more than 25%. General study results and limits: Most thyroid clonotypes expanded above 0.001 appeared in blood too.

CDR1 is MNHNS and CDR2 is SASEGT in the germline V gene. The CDR3 has 15 residues. V was cut by 1 base and J by 1 base, with 10 bases left in between. Sequenced: blood. The receptor comes from a woman in her late teens or twenties with Graves' ophthalmopathy. The J gene is TRBJ1-1, the V gene TRBV6-1, with a possible D match to TRBD1 (6 bases). Written as DNA, the CDR3 is TGTGCCAGCAGTGAAGGTCAGGGGCGGAACACTGAAGCTTTCTTT. It yields the protein CASSEGQGRNTEAFF.